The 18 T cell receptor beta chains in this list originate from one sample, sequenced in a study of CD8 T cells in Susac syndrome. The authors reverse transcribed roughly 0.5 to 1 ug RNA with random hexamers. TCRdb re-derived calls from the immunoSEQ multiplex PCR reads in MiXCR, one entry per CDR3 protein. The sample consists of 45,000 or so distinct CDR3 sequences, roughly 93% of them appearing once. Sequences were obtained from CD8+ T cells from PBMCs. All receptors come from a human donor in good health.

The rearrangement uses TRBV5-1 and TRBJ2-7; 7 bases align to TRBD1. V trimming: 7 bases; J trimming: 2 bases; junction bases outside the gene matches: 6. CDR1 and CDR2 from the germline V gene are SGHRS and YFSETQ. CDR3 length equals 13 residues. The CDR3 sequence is CASGQQGTYEQYF. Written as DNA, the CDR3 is TGCGCCAGCGGCCAACAGGGGACCTACGAGCAGTACTTC.

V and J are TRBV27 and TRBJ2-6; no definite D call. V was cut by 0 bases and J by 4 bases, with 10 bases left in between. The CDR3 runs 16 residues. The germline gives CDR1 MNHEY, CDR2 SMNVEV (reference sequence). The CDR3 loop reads CASSLSEFPGANVLTF. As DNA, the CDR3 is TGTGCCAGCAGTTTATCGGAGTTTCCGGGGGCCAACGTCCTGACTTTC.

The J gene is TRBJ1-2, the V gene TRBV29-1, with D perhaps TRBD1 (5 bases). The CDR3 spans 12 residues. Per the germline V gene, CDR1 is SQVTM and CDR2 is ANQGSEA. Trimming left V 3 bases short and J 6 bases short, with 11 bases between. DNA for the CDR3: TGCAGCGTTGATGGGGGTATTGATGGCTACACCTTC. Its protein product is CSVDGGIDGYTF.

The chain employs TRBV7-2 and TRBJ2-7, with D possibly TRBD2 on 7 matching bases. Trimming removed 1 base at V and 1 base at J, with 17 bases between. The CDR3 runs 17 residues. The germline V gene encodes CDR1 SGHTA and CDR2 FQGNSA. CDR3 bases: TGTGCCAGCAGCTTAGGAACCGGGGGGCTCGCTTCCTACGAGCAGTACTTC. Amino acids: CASSLGTGGLASYEQYF.

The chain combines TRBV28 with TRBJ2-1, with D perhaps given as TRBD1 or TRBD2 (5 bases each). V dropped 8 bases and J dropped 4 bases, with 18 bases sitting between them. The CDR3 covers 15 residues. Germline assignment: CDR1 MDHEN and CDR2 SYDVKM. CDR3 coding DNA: TGTGCCAGCCATGGGGGAGCTTTGGGTTACAATGAGCAGTTCTTC. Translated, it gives CASHGGALGYNEQFF.

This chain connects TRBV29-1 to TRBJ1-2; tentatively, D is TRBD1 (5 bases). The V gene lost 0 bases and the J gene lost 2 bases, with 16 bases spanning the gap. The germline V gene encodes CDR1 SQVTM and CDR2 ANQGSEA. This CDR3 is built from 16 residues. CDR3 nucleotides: TGCAGCGTTGAAGAGGGGGTCCACACAACAAACTATGGCTACACCTTC. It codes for CSVEEGVHTTNYGYTF.

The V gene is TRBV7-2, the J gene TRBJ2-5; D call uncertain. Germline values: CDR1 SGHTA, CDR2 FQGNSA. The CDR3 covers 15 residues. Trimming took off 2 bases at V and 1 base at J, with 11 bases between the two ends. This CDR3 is CASSLNLRIQETQYF. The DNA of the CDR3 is TGTGCCAGCAGCTTAAATTTGCGGATCCAAGAGACCCAGTACTTC.

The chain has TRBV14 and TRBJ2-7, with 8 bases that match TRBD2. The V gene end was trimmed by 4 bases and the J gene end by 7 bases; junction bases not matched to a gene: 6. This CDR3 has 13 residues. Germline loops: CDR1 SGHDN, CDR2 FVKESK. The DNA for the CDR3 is TGTGCCAGCAGCCCGGGGGGGGGAAGTGAGCAGTACTTC. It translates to CASSPGGGSEQYF.

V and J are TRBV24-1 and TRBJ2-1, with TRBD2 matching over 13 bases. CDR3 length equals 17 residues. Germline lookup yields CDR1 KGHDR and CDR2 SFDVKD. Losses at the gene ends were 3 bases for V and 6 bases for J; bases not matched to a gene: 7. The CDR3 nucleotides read TGTGCCACCAGTGATGAAGGACTAGCGGGAGACGGCAATGAGCAGTTCTTC. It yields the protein CATSDEGLAGDGNEQFF.

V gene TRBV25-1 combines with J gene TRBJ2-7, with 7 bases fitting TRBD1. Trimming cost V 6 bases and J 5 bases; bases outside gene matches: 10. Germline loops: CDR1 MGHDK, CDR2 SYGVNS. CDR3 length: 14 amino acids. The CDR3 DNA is TGTGCCAGCAGGGACACAGGGGTAAGGGACGAGCAGTACTTC. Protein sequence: CASRDTGVRDEQYF.

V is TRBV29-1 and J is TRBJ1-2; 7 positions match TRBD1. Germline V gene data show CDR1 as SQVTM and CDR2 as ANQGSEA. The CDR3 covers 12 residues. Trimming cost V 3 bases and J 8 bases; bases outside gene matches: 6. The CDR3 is CSVDRGVRGYTF. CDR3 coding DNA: TGCAGCGTTGACAGGGGGGTAAGAGGCTACACCTTC.

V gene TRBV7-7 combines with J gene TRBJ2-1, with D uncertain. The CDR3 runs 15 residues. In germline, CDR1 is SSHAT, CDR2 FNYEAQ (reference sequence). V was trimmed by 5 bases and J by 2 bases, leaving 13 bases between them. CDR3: CASSPTAAPYNEQFF. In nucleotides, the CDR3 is TGTGCCAGCAGCCCCACGGCGGCCCCCTACAATGAGCAGTTCTTC.

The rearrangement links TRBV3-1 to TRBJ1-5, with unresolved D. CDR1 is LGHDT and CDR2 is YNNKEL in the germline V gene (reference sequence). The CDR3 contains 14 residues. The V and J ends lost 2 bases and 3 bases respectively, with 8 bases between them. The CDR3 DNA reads TGTGCCAGCAGCCAAACACGCTTCAATCAGCCCCAGCATTTT. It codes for CASSQTRFNQPQHF. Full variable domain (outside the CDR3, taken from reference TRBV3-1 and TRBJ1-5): DTAVSQTPKYLVTQMGNDKSIKCEQNLGHDTMYWYKQDSKKFLKIMFSYNNKELIINETVPNRFSPKSPDKAHLNLHINSLELGDSAVYFCASSQTRFNQPQHFGDGTRLSIL.

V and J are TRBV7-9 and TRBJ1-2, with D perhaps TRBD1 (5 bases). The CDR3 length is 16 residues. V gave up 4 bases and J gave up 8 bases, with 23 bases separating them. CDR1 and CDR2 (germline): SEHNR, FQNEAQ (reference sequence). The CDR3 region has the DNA TGTGCCAGCAGCTCGCCGTGGGACCGCGCGGTTGGCGGCTACACCTTC. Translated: CASSSPWDRAVGGYTF.

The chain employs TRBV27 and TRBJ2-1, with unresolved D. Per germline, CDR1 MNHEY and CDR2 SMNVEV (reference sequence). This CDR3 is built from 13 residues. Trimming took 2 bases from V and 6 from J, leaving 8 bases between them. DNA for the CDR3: TGTGCCAGCAGTTTAAGCAGGTTCAATGAGCAGTTCTTC. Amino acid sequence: CASSLSRFNEQFF.

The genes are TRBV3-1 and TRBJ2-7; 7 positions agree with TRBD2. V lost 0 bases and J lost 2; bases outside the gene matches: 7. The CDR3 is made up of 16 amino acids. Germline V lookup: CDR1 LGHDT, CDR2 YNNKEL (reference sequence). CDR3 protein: CASSQENPAGAYEQYF. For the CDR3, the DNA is TGTGCCAGCAGCCAAGAAAACCCTGCGGGAGCCTACGAGCAGTACTTC.

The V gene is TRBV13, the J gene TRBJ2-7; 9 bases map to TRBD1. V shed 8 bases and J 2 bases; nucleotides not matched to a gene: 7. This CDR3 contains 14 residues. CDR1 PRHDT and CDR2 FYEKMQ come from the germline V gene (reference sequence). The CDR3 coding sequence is TGTGCCAGCTGTGTTGGGACAGGGACCTACGAGCAGTACTTC. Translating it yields CASCVGTGTYEQYF. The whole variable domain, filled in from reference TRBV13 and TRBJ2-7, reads AAGVIQSPRHLIKEKRETATLKCYPIPRHDTVYWYQQGPGQDPQFLISFYEKMQSDKGSIPDRFSAQQFSDYHSELNMSSLELGDSALYFCASCVGTGTYEQYFGPGTRLTVT.

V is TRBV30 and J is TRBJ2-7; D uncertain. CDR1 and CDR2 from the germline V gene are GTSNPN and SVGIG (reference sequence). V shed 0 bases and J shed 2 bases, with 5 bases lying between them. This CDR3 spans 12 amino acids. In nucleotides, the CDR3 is TGTGCCTGGAGTGTAGCCACCTACGAGCAGTACTTC. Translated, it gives CAWSVATYEQYF. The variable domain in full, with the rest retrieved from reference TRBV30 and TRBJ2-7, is SQTIHQWPATLVQPVGSPLSLECTVEGTSNPNLYWYRQAAGRGLQLLFYSVGIGQISSEVPQNLSASRPQDRQFILSSKKLLLSDSGFYLCAWSVATYEQYFGPGTRLTVT.